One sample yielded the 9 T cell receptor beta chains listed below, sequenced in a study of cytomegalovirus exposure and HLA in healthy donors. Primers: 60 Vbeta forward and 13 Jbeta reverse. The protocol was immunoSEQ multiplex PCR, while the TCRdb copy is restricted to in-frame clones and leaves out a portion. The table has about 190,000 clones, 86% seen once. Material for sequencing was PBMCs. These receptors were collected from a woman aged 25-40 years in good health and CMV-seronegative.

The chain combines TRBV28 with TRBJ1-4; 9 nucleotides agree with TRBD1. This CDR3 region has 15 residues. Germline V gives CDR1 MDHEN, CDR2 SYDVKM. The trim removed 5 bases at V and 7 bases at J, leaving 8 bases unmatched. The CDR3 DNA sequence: TGTGCCAGCAGTCGCCCGGGGGGACAGGGTGAAAAACTGTTTTTT. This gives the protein CASSRPGGQGEKLFF.

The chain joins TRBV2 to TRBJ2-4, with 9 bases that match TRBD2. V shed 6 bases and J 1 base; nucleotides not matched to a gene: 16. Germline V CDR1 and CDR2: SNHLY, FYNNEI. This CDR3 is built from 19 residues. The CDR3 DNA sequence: TGTGCCAGCAGCTTCGACCGAGCGGGAGGCCCGGGGGCCAAAAACATTCAGTACTTC. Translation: CASSFDRAGGPGAKNIQYF.

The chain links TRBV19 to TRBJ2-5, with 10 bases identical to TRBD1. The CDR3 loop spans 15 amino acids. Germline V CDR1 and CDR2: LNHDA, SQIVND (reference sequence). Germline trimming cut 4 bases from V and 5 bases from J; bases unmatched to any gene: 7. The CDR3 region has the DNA TGTGCCAGTAGTACTAGGGACAGGGGATGGGAGACCCAGTACTTC. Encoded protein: CASSTRDRGWETQYF.

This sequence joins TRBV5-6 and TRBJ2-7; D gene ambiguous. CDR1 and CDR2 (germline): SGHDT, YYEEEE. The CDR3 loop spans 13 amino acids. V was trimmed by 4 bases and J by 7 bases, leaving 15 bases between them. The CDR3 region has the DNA TGTGCCAGCAGCCCCCCTGGTTTCAGGGAGCAGTACTTC. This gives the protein CASSPPGFREQYF.

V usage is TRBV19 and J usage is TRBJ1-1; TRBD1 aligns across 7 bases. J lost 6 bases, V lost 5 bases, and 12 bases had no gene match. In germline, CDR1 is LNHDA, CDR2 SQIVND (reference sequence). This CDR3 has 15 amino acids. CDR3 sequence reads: CASSPARDSLPEAFF. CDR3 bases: TGTGCCAGTAGTCCCGCCCGGGACAGTCTGCCTGAAGCTTTCTTT.

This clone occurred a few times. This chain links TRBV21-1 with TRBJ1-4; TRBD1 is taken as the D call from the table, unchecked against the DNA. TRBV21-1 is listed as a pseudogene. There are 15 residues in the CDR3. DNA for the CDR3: TGTGCCAGCAGCGCTCAGGACACTATCATCGGAAAACTGTTTTTT. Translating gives CASSAQDTIIGKLFF.

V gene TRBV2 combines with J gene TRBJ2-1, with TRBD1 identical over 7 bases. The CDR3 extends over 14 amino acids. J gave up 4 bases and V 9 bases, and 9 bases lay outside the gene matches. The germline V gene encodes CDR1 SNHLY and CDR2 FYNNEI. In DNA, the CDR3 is TGTGCCAGATTAACAGGGGATGTATACAATGAGCAGTTCTTC. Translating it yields CARLTGDVYNEQFF.

CDR3 DNA: TGCGCCAGCAGCTTGACAGGGGATGACACTGAAGCTTTCTTT. The encoded protein is CASSLTGDDTEAFF. V and J are TRBV5-1 and TRBJ1-1; 7 nucleotides match TRBD1. Trimming removed 1 base from V and 3 bases from J; junction bases left unmatched: 3. Germline V CDR1 and CDR2: SGHRS, YFSETQ. This CDR3 is 14 amino acids long. The full variable domain, with the rest looked up from reference TRBV5-1 and TRBJ1-1, is KAGVTQTPRYLIKTRGQQVTLSCSPISGHRSVSWYQQTPGQGLQFLFEYFSETQRNKGNFPGRFSGRQFSNSRSEMNVSTLELGDSALYLCASSLTGDDTEAFFGQGTRLTVV.

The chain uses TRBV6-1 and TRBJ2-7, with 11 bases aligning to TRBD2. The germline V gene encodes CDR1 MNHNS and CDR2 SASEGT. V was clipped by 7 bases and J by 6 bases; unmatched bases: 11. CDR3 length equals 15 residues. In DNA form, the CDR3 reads TGTGCCAGCACCGCCACTAGCGGGAGTTCGGGCGAGCAGTACTTC. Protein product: CASTATSGSSGEQYF.